Detailed here is one TCR beta chain. Germline loops: CDR1 LNHDA, CDR2 SQIVND (reference sequence). CDR3 size: 14 residues. V dropped 3 bases and J dropped 3 bases, with 11 bases sitting between them. Data came from immunoSEQ multiplex PCR; TCRdb stores just in-frame clones and leaves some out. The profile shows some 91,000 clones, approximately 96% of them singletons. This entry is derived from a study of technical replicates of blood from several donors. The rearrangement joins TRBV19 to TRBJ1-1; tentative D call: TRBD1 (6 bases). The sample was T cells isolated from PBMCs. This sequence originates from a human donor in good health. The CDR3 nucleotides are TGTGCCAGTAGTATGTATAGGACAGACACTGAAGCTTTCTTT. Translated, it gives CASSMYRTDTEAFF.